This entry features one T cell receptor beta chain sequence. The antigen is undetermined. At the DNA level, this CDR3 is encoded by other sequences in the same sample as well. The data belong to a study of cytomegalovirus exposure and HLA in healthy donors. PCR used 60 Vbeta primers and 13 Jbeta primers. Clones were read by immunoSEQ multiplex PCR, and TCRdb kept only the in-frame ones, dropping some. The table shows 200,000 to 250,000 clones, with roughly 84% occurring only once. Overall study results and limits: Under in vitro conditions, a few CMV-associated chains were confirmed as specific for CMV antigens. It was shown in a later analysis that HLA-associated TCR beta chains were more clonally expanded than other, equally common chains.

The CDR3 totals 13 residues. V gave up 4 bases and J gave up 5 bases; unmatched junction bases: 4. Germline CDR1 MNHNS, CDR2 SASEGT. The gene calls are TRBV6-1 and TRBJ1-1, with 7 bases matching TRBD1. The clonotype originates from a human donor in good health. Sequenced: PBMCs. The CDR3: CASSGQGRTEAFF. CDR3 in DNA: TGTGCCAGCAGTGGACAGGGTCGGACTGAAGCTTTCTTT.